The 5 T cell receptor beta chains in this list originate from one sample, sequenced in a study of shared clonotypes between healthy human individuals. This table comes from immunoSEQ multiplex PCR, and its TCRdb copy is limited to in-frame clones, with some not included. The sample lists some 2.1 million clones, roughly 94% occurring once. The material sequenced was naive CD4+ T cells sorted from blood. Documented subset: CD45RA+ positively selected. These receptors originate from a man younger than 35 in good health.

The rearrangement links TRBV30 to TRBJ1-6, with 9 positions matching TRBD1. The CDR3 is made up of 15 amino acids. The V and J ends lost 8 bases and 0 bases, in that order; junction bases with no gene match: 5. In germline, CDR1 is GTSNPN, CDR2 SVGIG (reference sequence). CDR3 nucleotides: TGTGCCCGAGGACAGGGGAGCTCCTATAATTCACCCCTCCACTTT. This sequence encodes CARGQGSSYNSPLHF.

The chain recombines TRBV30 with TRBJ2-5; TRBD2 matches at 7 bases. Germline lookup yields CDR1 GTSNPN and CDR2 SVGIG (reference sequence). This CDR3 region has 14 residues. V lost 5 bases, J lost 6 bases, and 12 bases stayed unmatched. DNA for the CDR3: TGTGCCTGGGGTAGAGGCGGGAGCGGGAAGACCCAGTACTTC. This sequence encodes CAWGRGGSGKTQYF.

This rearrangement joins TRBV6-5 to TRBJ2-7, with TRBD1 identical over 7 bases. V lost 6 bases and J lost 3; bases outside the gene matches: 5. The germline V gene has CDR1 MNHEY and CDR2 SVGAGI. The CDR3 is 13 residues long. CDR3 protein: CASRRGTDYEQYF. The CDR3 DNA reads TGTGCCAGCAGACGAGGGACAGACTACGAGCAGTACTTC.

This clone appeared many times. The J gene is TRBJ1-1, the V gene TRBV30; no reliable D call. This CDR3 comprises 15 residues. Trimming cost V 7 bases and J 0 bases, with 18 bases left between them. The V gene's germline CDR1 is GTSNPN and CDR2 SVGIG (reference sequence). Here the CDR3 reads CAFLSWAPMNTEAFF. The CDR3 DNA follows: TGTGCCTTTCTCAGCTGGGCACCTATGAACACTGAAGCTTTCTTT.

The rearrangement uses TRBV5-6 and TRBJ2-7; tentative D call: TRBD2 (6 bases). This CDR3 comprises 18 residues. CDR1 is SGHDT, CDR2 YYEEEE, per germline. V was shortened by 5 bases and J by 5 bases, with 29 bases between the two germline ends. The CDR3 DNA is TGTGCCAGCAGAAATGGCCCCCAGATAGCGGTGGCTCTCCACGAGCAGTACTTC. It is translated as CASRNGPQIAVALHEQYF.